Sequencing of this TCR beta chain was carried out in a study of control samples from healthy donors and cancer patients. The CDR3 sequence is 15 residues long. Unmatched junction bases numbered 4, after V lost 6 bases and J lost 1 base. Germline V lookup: CDR1 MNHEY, CDR2 SVGAGI. Method: immunoSEQ multiplex PCR; TCRdb's copy keeps in-frame clones and lacks some. The profile shows some 120,000 clones, over 80% of them singletons. The source material was PBMCs. The receptor comes from an elderly man with head and neck cancer. The rearrangement joins TRBV6-5 to TRBJ1-5, with TRBD1 matching 9 bases. The CDR3 region is CASRRDRASNQPQHF. CDR3 DNA: TGTGCCAGCAGAAGGGACAGGGCCAGCAATCAGCCCCAGCATTTT.